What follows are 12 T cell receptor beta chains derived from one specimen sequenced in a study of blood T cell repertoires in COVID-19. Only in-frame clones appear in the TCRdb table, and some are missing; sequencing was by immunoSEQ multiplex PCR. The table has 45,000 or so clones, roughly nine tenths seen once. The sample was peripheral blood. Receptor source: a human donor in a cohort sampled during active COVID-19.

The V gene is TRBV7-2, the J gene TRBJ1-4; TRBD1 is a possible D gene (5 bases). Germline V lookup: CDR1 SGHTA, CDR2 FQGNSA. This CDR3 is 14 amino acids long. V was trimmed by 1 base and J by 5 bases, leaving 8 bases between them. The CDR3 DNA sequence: TGTGCCAGCAGCTTAGTGGGGGGAAATGAAAAACTGTTTTTT. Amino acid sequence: CASSLVGGNEKLFF.

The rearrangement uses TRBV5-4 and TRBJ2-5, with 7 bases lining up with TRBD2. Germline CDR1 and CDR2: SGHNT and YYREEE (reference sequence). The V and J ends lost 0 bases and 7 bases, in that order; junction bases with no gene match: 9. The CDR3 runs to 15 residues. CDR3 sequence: CASSLAEAGHVTQYF. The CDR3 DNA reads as TGTGCCAGCAGCTTGGCCGAAGCGGGGCATGTGACCCAGTACTTC.

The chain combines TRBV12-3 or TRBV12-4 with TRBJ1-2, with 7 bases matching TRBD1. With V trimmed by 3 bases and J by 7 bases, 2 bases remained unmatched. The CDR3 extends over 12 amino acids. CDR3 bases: TGTGCCAGCAGTTTGGGACAGCTTGGCTACACCTTC. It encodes CASSLGQLGYTF.

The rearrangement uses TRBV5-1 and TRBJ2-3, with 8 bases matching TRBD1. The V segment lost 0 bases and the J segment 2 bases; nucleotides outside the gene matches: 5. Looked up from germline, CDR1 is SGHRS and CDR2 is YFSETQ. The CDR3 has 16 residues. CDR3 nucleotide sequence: TGCGCCAGCAGCTTGGGGACAGGGATTAACACAGATACGCAGTATTTT. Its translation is CASSLGTGINTDTQYF.

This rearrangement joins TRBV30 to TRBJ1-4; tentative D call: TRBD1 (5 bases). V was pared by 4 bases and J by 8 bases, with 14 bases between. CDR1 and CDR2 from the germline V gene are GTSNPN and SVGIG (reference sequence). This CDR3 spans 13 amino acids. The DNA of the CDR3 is TGTGCCTGGAAACAACAGGTGCGGGAAAAACTGTTTTTT. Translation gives CAWKQQVREKLFF.

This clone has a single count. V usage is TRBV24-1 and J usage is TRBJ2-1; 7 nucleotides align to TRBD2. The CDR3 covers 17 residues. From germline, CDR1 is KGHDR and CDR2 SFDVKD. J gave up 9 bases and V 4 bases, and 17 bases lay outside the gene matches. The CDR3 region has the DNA TGTGCCACCAGTGACCCGCCCGGGACTAAGAGCGCTACTGAGCAGTTCTTC. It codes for CATSDPPGTKSATEQFF.

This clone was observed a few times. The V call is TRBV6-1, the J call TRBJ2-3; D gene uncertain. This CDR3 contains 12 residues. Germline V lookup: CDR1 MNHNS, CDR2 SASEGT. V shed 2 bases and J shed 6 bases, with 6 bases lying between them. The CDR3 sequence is CASSEIVDTQYF. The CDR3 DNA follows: TGTGCCAGCAGTGAAATAGTTGATACGCAGTATTTT.

CDR3 region: CASSTGQGLNTEAFF. DNA for the CDR3: TGCGCCAGCAGCACTGGACAGGGTTTGAACACTGAAGCTTTCTTT. J is TRBJ1-1 and V is TRBV5-1; 8 nucleotides agree with TRBD1. The CDR3 extends over 15 amino acids. The germline CDR1 and CDR2 sequences are SGHRS and YFSETQ. The ends lost 4 bases at V and 0 bases at J; junction bases unmatched: 5.

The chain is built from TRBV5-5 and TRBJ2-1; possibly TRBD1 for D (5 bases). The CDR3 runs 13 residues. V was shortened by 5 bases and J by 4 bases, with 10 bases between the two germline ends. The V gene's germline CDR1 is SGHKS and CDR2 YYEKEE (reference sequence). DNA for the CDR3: TGTGCCAGCAGACCTCCAGGGTACAATGAGCAGTTCTTC. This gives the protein CASRPPGYNEQFF.

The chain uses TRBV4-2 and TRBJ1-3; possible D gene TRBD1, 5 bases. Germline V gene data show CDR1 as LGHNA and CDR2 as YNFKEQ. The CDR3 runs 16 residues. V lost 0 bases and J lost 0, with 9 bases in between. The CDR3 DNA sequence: TGTGCCAGCAGCCAAGATGGAGACAGCTCTGGAAACACCATATATTTT. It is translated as CASSQDGDSSGNTIYF.

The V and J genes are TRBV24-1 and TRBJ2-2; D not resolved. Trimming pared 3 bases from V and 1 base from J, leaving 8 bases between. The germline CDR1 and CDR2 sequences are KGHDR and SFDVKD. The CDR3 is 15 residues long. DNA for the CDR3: TGTGCCACCAGTGATCCTGGCCGGAACACCGGGGAGCTGTTTTTT. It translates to CATSDPGRNTGELFF.

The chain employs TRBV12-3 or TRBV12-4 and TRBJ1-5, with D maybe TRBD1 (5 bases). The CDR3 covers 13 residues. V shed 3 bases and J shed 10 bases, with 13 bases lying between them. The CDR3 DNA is TGTGCCAGCAGTTTGCAGGGTAGAGGTCCCCAGCATTTT. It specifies CASSLQGRGPQHF.